One and the same sample provided the 29 T cell receptor beta chains below, sequenced in a study of T cells after posttransplantation cyclophosphamide. TCRdb's table, derived via immunoSEQ multiplex PCR, lists solely in-frame clones and lacks some. The sample gives about 19,000 clones, about 90% of which show up once; 6% to 8% is in the top ten. Cyclophosphamide on days +3 and +4 followed busulfan-fludarabine conditioning and a marrow graft. The sample in question was PBMCs, obtained after allogeneic stem cell transplant with posttransplant cyclophosphamide. All receptors come from a female patient aged 40-49 years who received an allogeneic stem cell transplant from a related donor, was CMV-positive, and had no GVHD. Some T cells may arise from the graft donor.

The rearrangement joins TRBV27 to TRBJ2-5; 8 nucleotides line up with TRBD1. Matching the DNA end better, TRBJ2-7 makes the J call doubtful. Germline loops: CDR1 MNHEY, CDR2 SMNVEV (reference sequence). The CDR3 covers 17 residues. The CDR3 region is CASRLLGLGTGTYEQYF. CDR3 bases: TGTGCCAGCAGACTCCTCGGGTTGGGGACAGGAACCTACGAGCAGTACTTC.

V gene TRBV27 combines with J gene TRBJ1-2; 7 nucleotides match TRBD1. Trimming removed 3 bases from V and 2 bases from J; junction bases left unmatched: 9. The CDR3 spans 16 residues. Germline CDR1 is MNHEY and CDR2 is SMNVEV (reference sequence). This CDR3 is CASSLVRQGRNYGYTF. The CDR3 DNA reads TGTGCCAGCAGTTTGGTCCGACAGGGAAGAAACTATGGCTACACCTTC.

Only one count was recorded for this clone. The chain employs TRBV6-5 and TRBJ2-7; the match to TRBD2 covers 9 bases. The length of the CDR3 is 15 residues. V was pared by 2 bases and J by 0 bases, with 2 bases of the junction left unmatched. Per the germline V gene, CDR1 is MNHEY and CDR2 is SVGAGI. CDR3 DNA sequence: TGTGCCAGCAGTTACCTTAGCGGGAGCTCCTACGAGCAGTACTTC. It specifies CASSYLSGSSYEQYF.

This clone came up once. The rearrangement uses TRBV5-1 and TRBJ2-1, with TRBD2 matching 14 bases. CDR3 length: 15 residues. The germline CDR1 and CDR2 sequences are SGHRS and YFSETQ. The junction had 5 bases not matched to a gene; V was cut back by 4 bases and J by 8 bases. The CDR3 spells CASSPGTSGSDEQFF. CDR3 nucleotide sequence: TGCGCCAGCAGCCCAGGGACTAGCGGGAGTGATGAGCAGTTCTTC. Combining the CDR3 with reference TRBV5-1 and TRBJ2-1 gives the whole variable domain KAGVTQTPRYLIKTRGQQVTLSCSPISGHRSVSWYQQTPGQGLQFLFEYFSETQRNKGNFPGRFSGRQFSNSRSEMNVSTLELGDSALYLCASSPGTSGSDEQFFGPGTRLTVL.

As for this clone: The same CDR3 is also encoded by other DNA sequences in this sample. The chain uses TRBV28 and TRBJ2-3; 8 positions agree with TRBD2. The germline CDR1 and CDR2 sequences are MDHEN and SYDVKM. This CDR3 is built from 16 residues. Trimming took 1 base from V and 1 from J; bases not matched to a gene: 4. Written as DNA, the CDR3 is TGTGCCAGCAGTTTATTAAGCGGGAGAGGCACAGATACGCAGTATTTT. This sequence encodes CASSLLSGRGTDTQYF.

The chain employs TRBV28 and TRBJ1-5; 7 bases fit TRBD1. V lost 5 bases and J lost 8; bases outside the gene matches: 12. The germline V gene encodes CDR1 MDHEN and CDR2 SYDVKM. The CDR3 extends over 15 amino acids. CDR3 region: CASSGLQGLREPQHF. In nucleotides, the CDR3 is TGTGCCAGCAGTGGATTACAGGGGCTGAGGGAGCCCCAGCATTTT. The entire variable domain, with the rest obtained from reference TRBV28 and TRBJ1-5, is as follows: DVKVTQSSRYLVKRTGEKVFLECVQDMDHENMFWYRQDPGLGLRLIYFSYDVKMKEKGDIPEGYSVSREKKERFSLILESASTNQTSMYLCASSGLQGLREPQHFGDGTRLSIL.

The CDR3: CASRNPDRYNEQFF. In nucleotides, the CDR3 is TGTGCCAGCAGAAACCCGGACAGATACAATGAGCAGTTCTTC. The chain links TRBV6-1 to TRBJ2-1; TRBD1 might be the D (6 bases). Trimming removed 6 bases at V and 4 bases at J, with 13 bases between. Germline assignment: CDR1 MNHNS and CDR2 SASEGT. This CDR3 has 14 residues.

The chain couples TRBV27 to TRBJ2-7; 11 nucleotides match TRBD2. The V gene's germline CDR1 is MNHEY and CDR2 SMNVEV (reference sequence). Trimming at V came to 5 bases and at J to 2 bases, leaving 2 bases not matched to a gene. There are 14 residues in the CDR3. CDR3: CASSPGLAAYEQYF. The CDR3 DNA follows: TGTGCCAGCAGTCCGGGACTAGCGGCCTACGAGCAGTACTTC.

Only one count was recorded for this clone. The chain uses TRBV6-5 and TRBJ2-7, with a tentative D call TRBD2 (5 bases). Germline-derived CDR1 and CDR2 are MNHEY and SVGAGI. The CDR3 is 15 residues long. V lost 0 bases and J 3 bases, leaving 12 bases between the germline ends. CDR3 region: CASSYSMPGDYEQYF. In DNA, the CDR3 is TGTGCCAGCAGTTACTCGATGCCCGGGGACTACGAGCAGTACTTC.

The sample holds one count of this clone. This chain connects TRBV29-1 to TRBJ2-7; 11 nucleotides match TRBD2. The V and J ends lost 7 bases and 4 bases, in that order; junction bases with no gene match: 6. The germline CDR1 and CDR2 sequences are SQVTM and ANQGSEA. This CDR3 has 13 amino acids. The CDR3 nucleotides are TGCAGCGGCAGACTAGCGGGAACTTACGAGCAGTACTTC. It encodes CSGRLAGTYEQYF.

The rearrangement links TRBV28 to TRBJ1-2; 7 bases match TRBD1. The germline V gene has CDR1 MDHEN and CDR2 SYDVKM. V lost 4 bases to trimming and J lost 1 base; unmatched junction nucleotides: 3. The CDR3 contains 14 residues. CDR3 sequence (DNA): TGTGCCAGCAGTTCGGGGACAGATAACTATGGCTACACCTTC. Encoded protein: CASSSGTDNYGYTF.

The chain links TRBV18 to TRBJ2-2, with D possibly matching TRBD2 (5 bases). CDR1 is KGHSH, CDR2 LQKENI, per germline. The CDR3 is 15 amino acids. With 3 bases removed from V and 4 bases from J, the gap between germline ends came to 12 bases. This CDR3 is CASSPDSLTTGELFF. The CDR3 bases are TGTGCCAGCTCACCGGACTCGCTTACCACCGGGGAGCTGTTTTTT.

The V and J genes are TRBV5-1 and TRBJ2-5; D is undetermined. The germline V and J ends were trimmed by 5 bases and 4 bases, with 15 bases remaining between them. The CDR3 is made up of 14 amino acids. Per the germline V gene, CDR1 is SGHRS and CDR2 is YFSETQ. The CDR3: CASSGPPMGETQYF. CDR3 coding DNA: TGCGCCAGCAGTGGGCCCCCCATGGGAGAGACCCAGTACTTC.

The V gene is TRBV10-3, the J gene TRBJ1-2; 9 bases match TRBD1. This CDR3 spans 14 amino acids. The V and J ends lost 6 bases and 3 bases, in that order; junction bases with no gene match: 5. The germline CDR1 and CDR2 sequences are ENHRY and SYGVKD. For the CDR3, the DNA is TGTGCCATCAGCGCCGGGACAGGGTACTATGGCTACACCTTC. Its translation: CAISAGTGYYGYTF.

This rearrangement joins TRBV7-2 to TRBJ2-2; D may be TRBD1 (5 bases). This CDR3 is built from 15 residues. Germline values: CDR1 SGHTA, CDR2 FQGNSA. Trimming left V 3 bases short and J 6 bases short, with 14 bases between. CDR3 residues: CASSFRQTPSGELFF. The CDR3 DNA sequence: TGTGCCAGCAGCTTTCGACAGACCCCGTCCGGGGAGCTGTTTTTT.

The gene calls are TRBV2 and TRBJ2-5; D gene unclear. Germline V gives CDR1 SNHLY, CDR2 FYNNEI. V was cut by 1 base and J by 3 bases, with 9 bases left in between. The CDR3 has 14 amino acids. The CDR3 is CASSEVGRKETQYF. DNA for the CDR3: TGTGCCAGCAGTGAAGTTGGTAGAAAAGAGACCCAGTACTTC.

The chain joins TRBV7-2 to TRBJ2-1; 12 bases are shared with TRBD2. This CDR3 comprises 16 residues. Germline V gene data show CDR1 as SGHTA and CDR2 as FQGNSA. The ends lost 5 bases at V and 6 bases at J; junction bases unmatched: 8. The CDR3 nucleotides are TGTGCCAGCAGCCTCAACCTAGCGGGAGGGATCAATGAGCAGTTCTTC. This codes for CASSLNLAGGINEQFF.

V gene TRBV10-3 combines with J gene TRBJ2-1, with D possibly TRBD2 on 6 matching bases. Germline values: CDR1 ENHRY, CDR2 SYGVKD. The CDR3 extends over 16 amino acids. V lost 4 bases and J 5 bases, leaving 18 bases between the germline ends. The CDR3 sequence: CAISGPGTGGDNEQFF. The DNA of the CDR3 is TGTGCCATCAGTGGCCCCGGGACTGGCGGGGACAATGAGCAGTTCTTC.

J is TRBJ2-1 and V is TRBV2; a possible D gene is TRBD2 (5 bases). V dropped 4 bases and J dropped 12 bases, with 7 bases sitting between them. Germline CDR1 and CDR2: SNHLY and FYNNEI. The CDR3 sequence is 10 residues long. CDR3 in amino acids: CASSVGRQFF. CDR3 coding DNA: TGTGCCAGCAGTGTGGGGAGGCAGTTCTTC.

This clone turned up a few times. This sequence joins TRBV28 and TRBJ2-1; 13 bases align to TRBD2. CDR1 is MDHEN and CDR2 is SYDVKM in the germline V gene. The CDR3 totals 16 residues. J was trimmed by 8 bases and V by 6 bases; bases with no gene match: 10. This CDR3 reads CASRRTGLAGDYEQFF. The CDR3 coding sequence is TGTGCCAGCAGGAGAACAGGACTAGCGGGAGATTATGAGCAGTTCTTC. The full variable domain, its missing parts supplied by reference TRBV28 and TRBJ2-1, is DVKVTQSSRYLVKRTGEKVFLECVQDMDHENMFWYRQDPGLGLRLIYFSYDVKMKEKGDIPEGYSVSREKKERFSLILESASTNQTSMYLCASRRTGLAGDYEQFFGPGTRLTVL.

The V gene is TRBV19, the J gene TRBJ1-2, with TRBD1 matching 9 bases. CDR1 is LNHDA, CDR2 SQIVND, per germline (reference sequence). CDR3 length: 14 amino acids. V lost 5 bases to trimming and J lost 8 bases; unmatched junction nucleotides: 9. This CDR3 is CASSPGGQGNGYTF. For the CDR3, the DNA is TGTGCCAGTAGTCCAGGGGGACAGGGTAACGGCTACACCTTC.

This clone was seen once. The CDR3 DNA is TGTGCCAGCAGATATGACAGGGGTCGAACCGGGGAGCTGTTTTTT. It encodes CASRYDRGRTGELFF. The chain combines TRBV6-5 with TRBJ2-2; 8 nucleotides line up with TRBD1. This CDR3 comprises 15 residues. Germline-derived CDR1 and CDR2 are MNHEY and SVGAGI. The V segment lost 6 bases and the J segment 5 bases; nucleotides outside the gene matches: 8.

This clone was seen a single time. This chain joins TRBV5-6 and TRBJ2-1; TRBD2 agrees at 7 bases. CDR3 size: 17 residues. Germline V lookup: CDR1 SGHDT, CDR2 YYEEEE. With 5 bases clipped from V and 4 bases from J, the junction kept 15 bases outside the gene matches. CDR3 in amino acids: CASRPLGSGRKYNEQFF. CDR3 nucleotide sequence: TGTGCCAGCAGACCCCTCGGCTCCGGGAGGAAATACAATGAGCAGTTCTTC. Filled out from reference TRBV5-6 and TRBJ2-1, the complete variable domain reads DAGVTQSPTHLIKTRGQQVTLRCSPKSGHDTVSWYQQALGQGPQFIFQYYEEEERQRGNFPDRFSGHQFPNYSSELNVNALLLGDSALYLCASRPLGSGRKYNEQFFGPGTRLTVL.

The chain recombines TRBV7-9 with TRBJ1-4, with D possibly TRBD1 on 6 matching bases. Between the trimmed V and J ends, which lost 5 bases and 6 bases, there was a span of 16 bases. The germline V gene has CDR1 SEHNR and CDR2 FQNEAQ (reference sequence). The CDR3 contains 15 residues. CDR3 sequence reads: CASSRSGGEDEKLFF. The CDR3 region has the DNA TGTGCCAGCAGCCGCTCGGGGGGCGAAGATGAAAAACTGTTTTTT.

The gene calls are TRBV10-1 and TRBJ1-1; D gene unclear. Germline CDR1 is WNHNN and CDR2 is SYGVQD (reference sequence). The germline V and J ends were trimmed by 4 bases and 4 bases, with 13 bases remaining between them. The CDR3 sequence is 14 residues long. CDR3: CASSGQAIGTEAFF. The CDR3, as DNA: TGCGCCAGCAGTGGGCAAGCGATCGGCACTGAAGCTTTCTTT.

The rearrangement uses TRBV29-1 and TRBJ2-2; TRBD2 might be the D (5 bases). Trimming removed 3 bases from V and 1 base from J, with 6 bases in between. CDR3 length: 13 amino acids. The germline gives CDR1 SQVTM, CDR2 ANQGSEA. CDR3 amino acids: CSVDRENTGELFF. The CDR3 DNA reads TGCAGCGTTGACCGGGAGAACACCGGGGAGCTGTTTTTT.

This chain links TRBV5-1 with TRBJ2-3; TRBD2 agrees at 7 bases. Germline V gives CDR1 SGHRS, CDR2 YFSETQ. The CDR3 covers 17 residues. V lost 3 bases to trimming and J lost 6 bases; unmatched junction nucleotides: 16. The CDR3 nucleotides are TGCGCCAGCAGCTCTCATCCTGGGGGGGAGGGCCCGGATACGCAGTATTTT. Translated, it gives CASSSHPGGEGPDTQYF.

The rearrangement uses TRBV6-5 and TRBJ2-4; D may be TRBD1 (5 bases). This CDR3 region has 12 residues. In germline, CDR1 is MNHEY, CDR2 SVGAGI. V lost 6 bases and J 9 bases, leaving 12 bases between the germline ends. The CDR3 nucleotides are TGTGCCAGCAGAGGGGTTTTGGGCATTCAGTACTTC. Its translation is CASRGVLGIQYF.

This chain joins TRBV29-1 and TRBJ2-3; the D gene is possibly TRBD2 (5 bases). The V gene's germline CDR1 is SQVTM and CDR2 ANQGSEA. Trimming shortened V by 8 bases and J by 3 bases, and 15 bases separated the two germline ends. The CDR3 runs 13 residues. The CDR3 is CSLESRGTDTQYF. Here the CDR3 DNA reads TGCAGCCTCGAGAGCAGAGGGACAGATACGCAGTATTTT.